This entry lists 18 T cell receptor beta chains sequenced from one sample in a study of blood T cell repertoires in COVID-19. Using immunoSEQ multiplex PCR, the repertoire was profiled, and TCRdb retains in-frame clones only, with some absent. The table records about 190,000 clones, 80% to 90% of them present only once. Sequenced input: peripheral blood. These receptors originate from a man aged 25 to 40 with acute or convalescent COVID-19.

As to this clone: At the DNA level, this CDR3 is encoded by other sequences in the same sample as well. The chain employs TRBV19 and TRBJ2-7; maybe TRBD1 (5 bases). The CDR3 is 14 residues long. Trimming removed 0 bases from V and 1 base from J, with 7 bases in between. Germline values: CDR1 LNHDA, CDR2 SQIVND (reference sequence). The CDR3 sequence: CASSIEGRSYEQYF. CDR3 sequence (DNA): TGTGCCAGTAGTATAGAGGGGCGTTCCTACGAGCAGTACTTC.

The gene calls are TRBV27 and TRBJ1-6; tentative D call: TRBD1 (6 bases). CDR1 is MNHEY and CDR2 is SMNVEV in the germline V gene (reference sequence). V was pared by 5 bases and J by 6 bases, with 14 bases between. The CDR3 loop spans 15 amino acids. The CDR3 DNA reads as TGTGCCAGCAGTCCATCACAGGGATCTAATTCACCCCTCCACTTT. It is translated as CASSPSQGSNSPLHF.

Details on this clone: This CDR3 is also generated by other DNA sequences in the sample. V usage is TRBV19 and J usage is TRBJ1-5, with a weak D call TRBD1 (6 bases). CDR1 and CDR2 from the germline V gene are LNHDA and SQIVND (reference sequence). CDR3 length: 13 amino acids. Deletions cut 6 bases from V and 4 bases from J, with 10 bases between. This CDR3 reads CASSPQGNQPQHF. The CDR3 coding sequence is TGTGCCAGTAGCCCACAGGGAAATCAGCCCCAGCATTTT.

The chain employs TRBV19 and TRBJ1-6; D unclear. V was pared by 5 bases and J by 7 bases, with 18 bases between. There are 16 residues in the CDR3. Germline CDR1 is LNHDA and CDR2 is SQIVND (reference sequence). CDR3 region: CASSVPDFRMNSPLHF. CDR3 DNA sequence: TGTGCCAGTAGTGTCCCCGACTTTCGAATGAATTCACCCCTCCACTTT.

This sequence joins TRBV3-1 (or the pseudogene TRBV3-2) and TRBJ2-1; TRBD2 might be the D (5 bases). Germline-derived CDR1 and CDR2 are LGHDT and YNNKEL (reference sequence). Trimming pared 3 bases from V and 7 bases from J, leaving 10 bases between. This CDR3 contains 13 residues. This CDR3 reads CASSQIRGNEQFF. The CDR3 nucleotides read TGTGCCAGCAGCCAGATTCGGGGAAATGAGCAGTTCTTC.

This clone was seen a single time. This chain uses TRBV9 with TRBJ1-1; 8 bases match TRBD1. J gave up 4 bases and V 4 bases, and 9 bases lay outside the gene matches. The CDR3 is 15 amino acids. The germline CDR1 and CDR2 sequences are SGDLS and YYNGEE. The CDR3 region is CASSTEPTGGTEAFF. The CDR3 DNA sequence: TGTGCCAGCAGCACTGAACCCACAGGGGGCACTGAAGCTTTCTTT.

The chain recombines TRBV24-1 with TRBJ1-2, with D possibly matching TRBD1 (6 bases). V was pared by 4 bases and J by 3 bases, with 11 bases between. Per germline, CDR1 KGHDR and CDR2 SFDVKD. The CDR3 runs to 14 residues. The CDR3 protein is CATSDQDRDYGYTF. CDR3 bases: TGTGCCACCAGTGACCAGGACAGAGACTATGGCTACACCTTC.

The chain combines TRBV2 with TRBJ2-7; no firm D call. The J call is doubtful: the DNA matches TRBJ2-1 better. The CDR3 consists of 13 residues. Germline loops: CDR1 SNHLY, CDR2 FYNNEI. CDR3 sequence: CASRPELFYEQFF. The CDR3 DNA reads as TGTGCCAGCAGACCGGAGTTGTTCTATGAGCAGTTCTTC.

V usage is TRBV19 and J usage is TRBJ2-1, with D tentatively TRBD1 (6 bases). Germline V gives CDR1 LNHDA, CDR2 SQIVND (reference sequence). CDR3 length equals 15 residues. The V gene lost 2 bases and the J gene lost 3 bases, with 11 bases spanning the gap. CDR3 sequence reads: CASSIKGVGYNEQFF. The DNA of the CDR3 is TGTGCCAGTAGTATAAAGGGGGTCGGCTACAATGAGCAGTTCTTC.

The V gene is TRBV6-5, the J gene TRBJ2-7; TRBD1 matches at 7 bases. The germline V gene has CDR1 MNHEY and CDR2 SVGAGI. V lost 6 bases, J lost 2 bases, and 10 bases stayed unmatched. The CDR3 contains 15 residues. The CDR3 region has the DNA TGTGCCAGCAGACACGGAAGGGACAGCCCCTACGAGCAGTACTTC. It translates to CASRHGRDSPYEQYF.

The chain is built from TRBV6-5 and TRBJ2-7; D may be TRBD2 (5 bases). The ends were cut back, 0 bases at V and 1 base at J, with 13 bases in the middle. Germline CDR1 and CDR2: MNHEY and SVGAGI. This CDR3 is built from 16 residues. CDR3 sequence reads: CASSYSIGGPSYEQYF. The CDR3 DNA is TGTGCCAGCAGTTACTCGATTGGCGGGCCGTCCTACGAGCAGTACTTC.

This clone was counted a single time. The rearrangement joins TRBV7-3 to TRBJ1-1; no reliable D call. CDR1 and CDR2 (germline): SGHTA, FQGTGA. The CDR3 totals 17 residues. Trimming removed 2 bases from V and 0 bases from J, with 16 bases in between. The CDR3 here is CASSLQRVEILNTEAFF. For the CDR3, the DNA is TGTGCCAGCAGCTTACAGAGGGTCGAAATATTGAACACTGAAGCTTTCTTT.

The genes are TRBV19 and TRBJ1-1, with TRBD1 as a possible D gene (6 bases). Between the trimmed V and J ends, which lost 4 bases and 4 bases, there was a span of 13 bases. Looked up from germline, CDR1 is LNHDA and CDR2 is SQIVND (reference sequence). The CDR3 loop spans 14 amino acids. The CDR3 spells CASSSGQLFTEAFF. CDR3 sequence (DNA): TGTGCCAGTAGTAGCGGACAGTTATTCACTGAAGCTTTCTTT.

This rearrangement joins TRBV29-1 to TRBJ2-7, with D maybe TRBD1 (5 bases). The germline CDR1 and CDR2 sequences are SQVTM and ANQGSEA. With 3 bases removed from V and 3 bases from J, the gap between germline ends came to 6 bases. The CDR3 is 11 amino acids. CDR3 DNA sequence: TGCAGCGTTGACGACAGCTACGAGCAGTACTTC. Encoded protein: CSVDDSYEQYF.

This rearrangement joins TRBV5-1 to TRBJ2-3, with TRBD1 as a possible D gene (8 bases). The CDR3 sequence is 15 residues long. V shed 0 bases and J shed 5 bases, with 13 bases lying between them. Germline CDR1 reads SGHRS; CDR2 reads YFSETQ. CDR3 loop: CASSLGTGRGDTQYF. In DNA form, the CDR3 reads TGCGCCAGCAGCTTGGGGACAGGGAGGGGAGATACGCAGTATTTT.

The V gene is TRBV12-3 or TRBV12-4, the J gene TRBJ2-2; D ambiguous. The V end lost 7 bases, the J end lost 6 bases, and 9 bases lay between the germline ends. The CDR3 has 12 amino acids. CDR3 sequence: CASTRVSGELFF. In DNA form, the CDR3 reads TGTGCCAGCACCCGAGTATCCGGGGAGCTGTTTTTT.

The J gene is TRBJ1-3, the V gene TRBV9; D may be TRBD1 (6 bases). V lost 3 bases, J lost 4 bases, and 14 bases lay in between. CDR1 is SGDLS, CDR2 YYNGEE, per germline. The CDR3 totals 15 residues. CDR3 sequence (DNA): TGTGCCAGCAGCGCAGGGGTAGCAGGAGGAAACACCATATATTTT. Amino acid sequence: CASSAGVAGGNTIYF.

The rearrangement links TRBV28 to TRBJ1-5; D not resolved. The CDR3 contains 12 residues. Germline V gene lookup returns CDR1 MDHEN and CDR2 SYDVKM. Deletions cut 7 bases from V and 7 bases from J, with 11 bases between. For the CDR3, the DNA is TGTGCCAGCAATTTCGCTAAGCAGCCCCAGCATTTT. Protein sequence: CASNFAKQPQHF.